The rows below give T cell receptor beta chains drawn from one sample of a study of T cell repertoires in cytomegalovirus infection. TCRdb fed the reads into MiXCR, producing one record per CDR3 protein. In the table there are roughly 300,000 distinct CDR3 sequences, over 20% of which are singletons. The material sequenced was PBMCs. The receptors were gathered from a human donor in good health (CMV status not recorded). Some clones in this sample may be carry-over from other donors' samples. Each CDR3 is given with its conserved first and last residue. The D gene is left open where the match is weak. Size is omitted from some rows. Given values are once, few, many or a class for expanded clones.

v_gene	len	j_gene	abundance	d_gene	CDR3aa
TRBV2	17	TRBJ1-5	-	-	CASSDSGTPNSNQPQHF
TRBV7-2	15	TRBJ2-7	many	-	CASSLVGDSIYEQYF
TRBV12-3/TRBV12-4	16	TRBJ2-1	many	TRBD1	CASSLGTGGFYNEQFF
TRBV20-1	13	TRBJ2-3	few	-	CSALGLNTDTQYF
TRBV7-2	13	TRBJ1-2	many	-	CASSLARNYGYTF
TRBV19	15	TRBJ1-6	-	TRBD1	CASRGPGQGNSPLHF
TRBV28	15	TRBJ1-2	few	-	CASSFGRLPNYGYTF
TRBV7-9	15	TRBJ2-1	-	TRBD2	CASSLVLAGASEQFF
TRBV28	18	TRBJ2-3	few	-	CASSLRPFSGWGTDTQYF
TRBV6-6	19	TRBJ1-5	-	TRBD1	CASSYGGQGALYSNQPQHF
TRBV27	11	TRBJ2-3	-	-	CASFLTDTQYF
TRBV20-1	13	TRBJ1-1	-	-	CSASTAFGTEAFF
TRBV7-2	20	TRBJ2-3	many	TRBD2	CASSLGRTSGTSPSTDTQYF
TRBV28	14	TRBJ1-6	few	-	CASSSPGGGSPLHF
TRBV4-3	13	TRBJ1-5	-	-	CASSQNLNQPQHF
TRBV12-3/TRBV12-4	15	TRBJ2-1	once	-	CASSLNGGKSDEQFF
TRBV7-9	15	TRBJ2-1	many	TRBD1	CASSSGGPSYNEQFF
TRBV6-5	18	TRBJ2-2	-	-	CASSLGPGRLTNTGELFF